The 14 T cell receptor beta chains presented below share a single source sample, sequenced in a study of blood T cells in healthy people across ages. Combining a sample-barcoded 5' primer with a J-beta primer mix, a second PCR ran for roughly 7 to 11 cycles. TCRdb re-analysed the 5' RACE reads in MiXCR, keeping a single row per CDR3 protein. The sample yields about 640,000 distinct CDR3 sequences, approximately 30% seen once. Sequencing was performed on blood. The receptors here all came from an elderly woman in good health.

This clonotype was picked up many times. The chain is built from TRBV5-1 and TRBJ2-7; 7 positions match TRBD1. The CDR3 is 15 residues long. Germline lookup yields CDR1 SGHRS and CDR2 YFSETQ. V lost 2 bases and J lost 1; bases outside the gene matches: 6. The CDR3 coding sequence is TGCGCCAGCAGCTTAGGGACAGCGTTTTCCTACGAGCAGTACTTC. It encodes CASSLGTAFSYEQYF.

A note on this clonotype: A clone one base away is much larger, so this may be a read error. The rearrangement uses TRBV20-1 and TRBJ2-5; a possible D gene is TRBD1 (6 bases). Germline CDR1 is DFQATT and CDR2 is SNEGSKA (reference sequence). Deletions cut 3 bases from V and 6 bases from J, with 17 bases between. The CDR3 consists of 14 residues. As DNA, the CDR3 is TGCAGTGCTAGGGGGGCGAGCAGGGTGAAGACCCAGTACTTC. It translates to CSARGASRVKTQYF.

This clonotype was detected ten times or more. CDR3 amino acids: CASSQDLLGENSNQPQHF. The CDR3 DNA reads as TGTGCCAGCAGCCAAGATCTGCTAGGAGAGAATAGCAATCAGCCCCAGCATTTT. V is TRBV4-2 and J is TRBJ1-5; no clear D gene. In germline, CDR1 is LGHNA, CDR2 YNFKEQ. Trimming pared 0 bases from V and 0 bases from J, leaving 15 bases between. The CDR3 has 18 amino acids.

This sequence joins TRBV3-1 and TRBJ1-1; perhaps TRBD1 as D (5 bases). Germline CDR1 LGHDT, CDR2 YNNKEL (reference sequence). The CDR3 contains 12 residues. V dropped 0 bases and J dropped 8 bases, with 7 bases sitting between them. CDR3 residues: CASSQEGLEAFF. As DNA, the CDR3 is TGTGCCAGCAGCCAAGAGGGGCTAGAAGCTTTCTTT. The entire variable domain, with the rest obtained from reference TRBV3-1 and TRBJ1-1, is as follows: DTAVSQTPKYLVTQMGNDKSIKCEQNLGHDTMYWYKQDSKKFLKIMFSYNNKELIINETVPNRFSPKSPDKAHLNLHINSLELGDSAVYFCASSQEGLEAFFGQGTRLTVV.

V gene TRBV7-2 combines with J gene TRBJ2-3, with a weak D call TRBD2 (7 bases). The germline V gene has CDR1 SGHTA and CDR2 FQGNSA. The germline V and J ends were trimmed by 5 bases and 2 bases, with 14 bases remaining between them. CDR3 length equals 15 residues. CDR3 amino acids: CASSLQGGATDTQYF. CDR3 DNA sequence: TGTGCCAGCAGCCTACAGGGAGGGGCCACAGATACGCAGTATTTT.

This clonotype came up many times. The chain joins TRBV5-1 to TRBJ2-7; 9 bases are shared with TRBD2. Germline assignment: CDR1 SGHRS and CDR2 YFSETQ. Germline trimming cut 3 bases from V and 3 bases from J; bases unmatched to any gene: 4. CDR3 length equals 14 residues. The CDR3: CASSSIAGDYEQYF. The CDR3 DNA reads TGCGCCAGCAGCTCGATAGCGGGGGACTACGAGCAGTACTTC.

This clonotype was found many times. This chain joins TRBV3-1 and TRBJ2-3, with a weak D call TRBD1 (5 bases). The germline V and J ends were trimmed by 6 bases and 8 bases, with 18 bases remaining between them. This CDR3 spans 14 amino acids. Germline-derived CDR1 and CDR2 are LGHDT and YNNKEL (reference sequence). This CDR3 is CASRPGHSHGTQYF. In nucleotides, the CDR3 is TGTGCCAGCAGACCTGGACATTCCCACGGTACGCAGTATTTT.

In this sample, this clonotype turned up many times. The gene calls are TRBV30 and TRBJ1-2; D gene unclear. V dropped 2 bases and J dropped 0 bases, with 1 base sitting between them. The V gene's germline CDR1 is GTSNPN and CDR2 SVGIG (reference sequence). CDR3 size: 11 residues. In nucleotides, the CDR3 is TGTGCCTGGAGTCCTAACTATGGCTACACCTTC. Amino acid sequence: CAWSPNYGYTF. Looking up the rest from reference TRBV30 and TRBJ1-2 gives the full variable domain: SQTIHQWPATLVQPVGSPLSLECTVEGTSNPNLYWYRQAAGRGLQLLFYSVGIGQISSEVPQNLSASRPQDRQFILSSKKLLLSDSGFYLCAWSPNYGYTFGSGTRLTVV.

This clonotype was seen a few times. The chain recombines TRBV15 with TRBJ2-1; D is possibly TRBD2 (6 bases). V lost 8 bases and J 9 bases, leaving 17 bases between the germline ends. In germline, CDR1 is LNHNV, CDR2 YYDKDF (reference sequence). This CDR3 has 13 residues. The CDR3 loop is CATGLGTGGEQFF. CDR3 nucleotide sequence: TGTGCCACCGGCCTAGGGACTGGCGGTGAGCAGTTCTTC.

V gene TRBV10-3 combines with J gene TRBJ2-5; no clear D gene. Germline assignment: CDR1 ENHRY and CDR2 SYGVKD. This CDR3 has 15 residues. The V gene lost 4 bases and the J gene lost 1 base, with 13 bases spanning the gap. The CDR3 reads CAISAQPDSQETQYF. The CDR3 DNA is TGTGCCATCAGTGCTCAGCCTGACTCCCAAGAGACCCAGTACTTC.

The sample holds many counts of this clonotype. The chain recombines TRBV5-1 with TRBJ2-5, with no clear D. The V gene lost 3 bases and the J gene lost 1 base, with 7 bases spanning the gap. CDR3 length equals 13 residues. From germline, CDR1 is SGHRS and CDR2 YFSETQ. The CDR3 loop reads CASSYGPQETQYF. The CDR3 coding sequence is TGCGCCAGCAGCTACGGCCCCCAAGAGACCCAGTACTTC.

In the case of this clonotype: A much larger clone lies one base from this, so it may be a read error. The V gene is TRBV27, the J gene TRBJ2-5; TRBD2 agrees at 8 bases. V shed 6 bases, J shed 11 bases, and the junction held 17 bases outside the gene matches. Germline V gives CDR1 MNHEY, CDR2 SMNVEV (reference sequence). The CDR3 spans 15 residues. For the CDR3, the DNA is TGTGCCAGCAGGACATTCGGGACGCCCGGGGGGGAGCAGTACTTC. This gives the protein CASRTFGTPGGEQYF.

This clonotype came up many times. The chain combines TRBV5-1 with TRBJ2-1; 7 positions agree with TRBD1. The CDR3 contains 17 residues. Trimming cost V 0 bases and J 6 bases; bases outside gene matches: 12. The germline gives CDR1 SGHRS, CDR2 YFSETQ. This chain's CDR3 is CASSLDRGPPAGNEQFF. DNA of the CDR3: TGCGCCAGCAGCTTGGACAGGGGACCACCAGCAGGCAATGAGCAGTTCTTC.

This clonotype was seen just once. This sequence joins TRBV7-2 and TRBJ2-4, with 9 bases that match TRBD1. The J call is uncertain, as TRBJ2-7 better fits the DNA end. CDR3 length: 15 amino acids. Germline CDR1 and CDR2: SGHTA and FQGNSA. CDR3 region: CASSNTGTGLYEQYF. The CDR3 DNA follows: TGTGCCAGCAGCAATACCGGGACAGGGCTTTACGAGCAGTACTTC.